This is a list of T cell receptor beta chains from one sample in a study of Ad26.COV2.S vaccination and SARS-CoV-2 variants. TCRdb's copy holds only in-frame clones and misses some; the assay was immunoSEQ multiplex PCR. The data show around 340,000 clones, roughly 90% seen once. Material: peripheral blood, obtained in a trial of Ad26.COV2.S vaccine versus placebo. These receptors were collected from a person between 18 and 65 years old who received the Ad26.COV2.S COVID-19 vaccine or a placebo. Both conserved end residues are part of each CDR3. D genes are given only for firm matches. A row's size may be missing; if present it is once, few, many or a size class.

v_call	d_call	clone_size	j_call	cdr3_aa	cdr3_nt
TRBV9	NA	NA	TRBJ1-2	CASSVGAAHRYGYTF	TGTGCCAGCAGCGTAGGTGCAGCGCACCGGTATGGCTACACCTTC
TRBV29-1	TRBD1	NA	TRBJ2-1	CSVEDRERHEQFF	TGCAGCGTTGAGGACAGGGAAAGGCATGAGCAGTTCTTC
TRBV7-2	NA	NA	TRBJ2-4	CASSLATGSQYF	TGTGCCAGCAGCTTGGCCACCGGGAGCCAGTACTTC
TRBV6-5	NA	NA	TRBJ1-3	CASSYSGRGGNTIYF	TGTGCCAGCAGTTACTCTGGCAGGGGAGGAAACACCATATATTTT
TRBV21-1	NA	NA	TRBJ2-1	CASSKEEVRGPNNEQFF	TGTGCCAGCAGCAAAGAGGAAGTGCGGGGGCCAAACAATGAGCAGTTCTTC
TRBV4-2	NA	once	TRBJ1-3	CASSQAWASVIGSGNTIYF	TGTGCCAGCAGCCAAGCGTGGGCGTCCGTCATAGGTTCTGGAAACACCATATATTTT
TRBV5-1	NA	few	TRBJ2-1	CASSRDDYEQFF	TGCGCCAGCAGCCGGGACGACTATGAGCAGTTCTTC
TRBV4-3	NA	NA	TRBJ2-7	CASSQDVSRYEQYF	TGCGCCAGCAGCCAAGATGTTTCCAGATACGAGCAGTACTTC
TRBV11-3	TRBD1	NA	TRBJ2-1	CASSDGTGSAGQFF	TGTGCCAGCAGCGACGGGACAGGGTCCGCCGGGCAGTTCTTC
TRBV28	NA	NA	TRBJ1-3	CASSFRSGGDPTIYF	TGTGCCAGCAGTTTTAGGTCAGGAGGGGATCCCACCATATATTTT
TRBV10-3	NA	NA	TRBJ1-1	CATAENTEAFF	TGTGCCACGGCGGAGAACACTGAAGCTTTCTTT
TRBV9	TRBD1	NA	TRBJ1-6	CASSSSYPGQSSPLHF	TGTGCCAGCAGCTCCTCCTATCCGGGACAGAGTTCACCCCTCCACTTT
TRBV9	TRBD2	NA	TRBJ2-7	CASSVGTSDEQYF	TGTGCCAGCAGCGTAGGGACTAGCGACGAGCAGTACTTC
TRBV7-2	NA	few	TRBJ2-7	CASSLARGAGEQYF	TGTGCCAGCAGCTTAGCTCGGGGGGCCGGTGAGCAGTACTTC
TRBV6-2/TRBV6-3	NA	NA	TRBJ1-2	CASSPTGDYGYTF	TGTGCCAGCAGCCCTACCGGCGACTATGGCTACACCTTC
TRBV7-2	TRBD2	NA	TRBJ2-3	CASRLADSTDTQYF	TGTGCCAGCCGCCTAGCGGACAGCACAGATACGCAGTATTTT